This T cell receptor (beta chain) was sequenced in a study of T-cell reconstitution after alpha-beta-depleted transplantation in children (dated by TCRdb to 2016 to 2017). For context, the study as a whole: The study quantitatively tracked T-cell immune reconstitution after TCRalphabeta/CD19-depleted allogeneic hematopoietic cell transplantation in children using TCR repertoire profiling. The full study reports these points: In some patients, the high TCRbeta diversity seen at day 60 was put down to recipient T cells and intrathymic progenitors that had survived conditioning. Over the following months the frequencies of hyperexpanded clones went down, and after one year T-cell counts and TCRbeta diversity were mostly credited to newly produced T cells. Apparently early alphabetaT-cell count recovery about two months after transplant reportedly relied on only several hundred rapidly expanded clones derived from non-depleted graft cells.

Library preparation employed PCR. Sequencing took place on an Illumina HiSeq 2500. To normalize quantification of the TCRbeta repertoire, the TCR libraries were built with molecular barcoding that relied on unique molecular identifiers. Starting from the raw public reads, TCRdb applied fastp trimming at Q25, assembled clones with MiXCR and retained in-frame beta chains. Rows are combined by CDR3 protein, so each entry shows the most common genes and DNA. For this sample the table gives over 200,000 distinct CDR3 sequences, of which approximately 11% were detected only once. The leading ten clones occupy 28% of the sample. Inclusive of the bounding cysteine and phenylalanine, the CDR3 is 15 residues long. CDR3 DNA only is kept here, 45 bases in frame from base 1. The germline ends are 8 bases apart after V is trimmed by 1 base and J by 1 base. For CDR1 and CDR2, the germline V gene (reference sequence) lists LGHDT and YNNKEL.

The table lists this clonotype with many counts. No antigen is known for it. The input lacks base qualities; no much larger clone sits a single base away. Taken with the paper, the label for treatment or condition translates to: allogeneic hematopoietic cell transplantation with graft depleted of TCRalphabeta T cells and CD19 B cells. Transplant recipients were children who received TCRalphabeta/CD19-depleted allogeneic hematopoietic cell grafts. The chain is made from TRBV3-1 and TRBJ2-1, with TRBD2 perhaps the D gene, on 5 matching bases. The sequences come from PBMCs, collected before TCRalphabeta/CD19-depleted stem cell transplant. This TCR was sampled from a child in the first two years of life with acute myeloid leukemia, due to receive a stem cell transplant. The DNA sequence follows: TGTGCCAGCAGCCAAGTATCGGGGTCCTACAATGAGCAGTTCTTC. Its amino acids are CASSQVSGSYNEQFF.